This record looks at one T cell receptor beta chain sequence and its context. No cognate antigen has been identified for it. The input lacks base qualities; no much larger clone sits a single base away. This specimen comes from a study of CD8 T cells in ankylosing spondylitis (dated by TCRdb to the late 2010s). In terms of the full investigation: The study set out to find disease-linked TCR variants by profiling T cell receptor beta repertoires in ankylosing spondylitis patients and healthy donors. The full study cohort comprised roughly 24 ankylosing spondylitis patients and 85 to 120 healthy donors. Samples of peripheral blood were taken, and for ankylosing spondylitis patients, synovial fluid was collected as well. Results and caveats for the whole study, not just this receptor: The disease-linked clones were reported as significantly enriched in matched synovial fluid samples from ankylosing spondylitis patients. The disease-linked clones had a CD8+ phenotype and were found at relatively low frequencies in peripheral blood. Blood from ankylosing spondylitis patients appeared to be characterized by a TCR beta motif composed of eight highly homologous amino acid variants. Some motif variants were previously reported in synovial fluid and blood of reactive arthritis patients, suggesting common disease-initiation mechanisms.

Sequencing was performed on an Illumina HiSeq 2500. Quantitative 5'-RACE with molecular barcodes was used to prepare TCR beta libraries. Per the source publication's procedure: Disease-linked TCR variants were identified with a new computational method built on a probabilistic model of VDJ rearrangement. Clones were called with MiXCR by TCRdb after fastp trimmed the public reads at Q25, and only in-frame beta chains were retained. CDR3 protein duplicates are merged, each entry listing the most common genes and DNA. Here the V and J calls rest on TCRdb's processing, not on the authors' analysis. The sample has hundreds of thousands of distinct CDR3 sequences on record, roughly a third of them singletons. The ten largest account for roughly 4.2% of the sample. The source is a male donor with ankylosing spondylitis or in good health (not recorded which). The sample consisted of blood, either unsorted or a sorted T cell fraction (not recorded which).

For the CDR3, the sequence is CSAGRTVINQPQHF. The DNA sequence is TGCAGTGCTGGGAGGACAGTCATCAATCAGCCCCAGCATTTT. Recombination linked TRBV20-1 to TRBJ1-5, and possibly TRBD1, on 6 matching bases. V and J are truncated by 5 bases and 3 bases respectively, leaving an intervening sequence of 14 bases. There are 14 amino acids in the CDR3, from cysteine to phenylalanine inclusive. Of the read, only the CDR3 DNA is kept; its 42 bases are in frame from base 1. In the germline V gene (reference sequence), CDR1 corresponds to DFQATT and CDR2 to SNEGSKA.